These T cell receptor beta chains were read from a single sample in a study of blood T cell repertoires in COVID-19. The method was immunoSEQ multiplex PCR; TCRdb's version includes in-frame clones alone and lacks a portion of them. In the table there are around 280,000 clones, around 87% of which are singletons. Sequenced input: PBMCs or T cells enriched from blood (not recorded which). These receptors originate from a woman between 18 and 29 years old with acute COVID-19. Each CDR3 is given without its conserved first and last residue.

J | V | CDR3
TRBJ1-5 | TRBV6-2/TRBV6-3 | ASSWASNQPQH
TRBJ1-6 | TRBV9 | ASSPLPGFSPLH
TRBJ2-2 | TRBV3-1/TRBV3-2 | ASSQGAGGELF
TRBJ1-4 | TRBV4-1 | ASSQDLWAVKGRRATNEKLF
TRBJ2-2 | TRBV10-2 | ASSGVRKTGELF
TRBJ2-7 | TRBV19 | ASSDRGIYEQY
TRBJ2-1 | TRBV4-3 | ASSQGSGQYNEQF
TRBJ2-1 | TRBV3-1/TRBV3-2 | ASSRAGVGSNEQF
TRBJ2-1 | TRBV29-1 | SVLPTSGRVREQF
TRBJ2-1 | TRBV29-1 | SVASSHNEQF
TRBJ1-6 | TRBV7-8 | ASSSRQGRSPLH
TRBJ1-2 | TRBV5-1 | ASSVRGQGLRYGYT
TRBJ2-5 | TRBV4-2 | ASSPSGRDQETQY
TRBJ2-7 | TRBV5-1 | ASRQDSGWEQY
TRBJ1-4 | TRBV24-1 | ATSDSGTGLGKLF
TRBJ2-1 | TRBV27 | ASSFSVQSSYNEQF
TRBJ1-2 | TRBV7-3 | ASSLYGGVNYGYT
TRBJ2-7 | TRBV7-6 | ASSRGTSGTYEQY
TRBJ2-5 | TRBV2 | ASSGPFADQETQY
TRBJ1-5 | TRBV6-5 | ASSRRGNQPQH
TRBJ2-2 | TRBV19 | ASSIWERVPGELF
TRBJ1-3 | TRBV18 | ASSELTGGSGNTIY
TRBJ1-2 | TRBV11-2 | ASSLVRGGASGYT
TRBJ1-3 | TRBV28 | ASSVGRGRGNTIY
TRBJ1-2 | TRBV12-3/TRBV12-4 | ASRQDSHYGYT
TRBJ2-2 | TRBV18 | ASSLLAGGTGELF
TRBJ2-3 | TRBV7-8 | ASSAPPGQGYTQY
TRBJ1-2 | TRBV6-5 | ASSPLWGQGGGYT
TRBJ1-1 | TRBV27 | ASSNRQGQMNTEAF
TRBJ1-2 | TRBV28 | ASSSSGGANSGYT
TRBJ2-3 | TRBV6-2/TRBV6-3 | ASSYLAGVREDTQY
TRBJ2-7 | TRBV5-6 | ASSLGTGTGYYEQY
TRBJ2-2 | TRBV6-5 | ASSLQGARTGELF
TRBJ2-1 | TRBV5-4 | ASSAAFEAGVQKNEQF
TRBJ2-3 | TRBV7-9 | ASSPRQRGDTQY